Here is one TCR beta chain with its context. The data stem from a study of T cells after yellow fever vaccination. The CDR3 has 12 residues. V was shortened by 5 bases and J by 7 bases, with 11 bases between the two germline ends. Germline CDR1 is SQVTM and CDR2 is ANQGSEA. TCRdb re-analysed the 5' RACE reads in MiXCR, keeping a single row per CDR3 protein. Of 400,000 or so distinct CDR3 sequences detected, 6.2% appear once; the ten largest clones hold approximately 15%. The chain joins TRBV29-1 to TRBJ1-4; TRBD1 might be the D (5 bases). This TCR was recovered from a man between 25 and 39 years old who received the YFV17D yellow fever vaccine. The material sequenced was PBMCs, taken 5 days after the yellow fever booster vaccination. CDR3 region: CSVRDPGEKLFF. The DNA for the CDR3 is TGCAGCGTTCGGGACCCTGGTGAAAAACTGTTTTTT.